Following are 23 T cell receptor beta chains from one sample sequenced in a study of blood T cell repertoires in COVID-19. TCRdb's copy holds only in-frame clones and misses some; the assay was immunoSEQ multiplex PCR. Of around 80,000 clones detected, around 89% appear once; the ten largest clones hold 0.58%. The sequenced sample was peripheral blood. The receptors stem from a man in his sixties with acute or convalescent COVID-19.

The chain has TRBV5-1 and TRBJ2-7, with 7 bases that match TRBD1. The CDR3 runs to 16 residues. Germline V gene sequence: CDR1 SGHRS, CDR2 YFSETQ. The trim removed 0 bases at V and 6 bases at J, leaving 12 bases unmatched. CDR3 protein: CASSLAVTGSSFEQYF. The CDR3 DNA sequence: TGCGCCAGCAGCTTGGCGGTGACAGGGAGTAGCTTCGAGCAGTACTTC.

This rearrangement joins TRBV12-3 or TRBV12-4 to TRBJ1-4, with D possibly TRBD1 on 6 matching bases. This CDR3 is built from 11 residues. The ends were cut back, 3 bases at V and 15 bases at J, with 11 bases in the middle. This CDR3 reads CASSFGQGMFF. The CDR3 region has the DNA TGTGCCAGCAGTTTCGGGCAGGGGATGTTTTTT.

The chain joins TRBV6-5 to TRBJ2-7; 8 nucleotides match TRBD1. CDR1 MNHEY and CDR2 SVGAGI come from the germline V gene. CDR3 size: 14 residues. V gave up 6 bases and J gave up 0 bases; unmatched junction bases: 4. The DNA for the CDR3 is TGTGCCAGCAGCTTGGACAGGGCCTCCTACGAGCAGTACTTC. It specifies CASSLDRASYEQYF.

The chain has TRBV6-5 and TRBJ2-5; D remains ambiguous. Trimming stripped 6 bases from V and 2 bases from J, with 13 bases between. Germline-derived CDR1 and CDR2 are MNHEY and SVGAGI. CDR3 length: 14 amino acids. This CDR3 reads CASRSWQEQETQYF. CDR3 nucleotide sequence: TGTGCCAGCAGATCTTGGCAGGAACAAGAGACCCAGTACTTC.

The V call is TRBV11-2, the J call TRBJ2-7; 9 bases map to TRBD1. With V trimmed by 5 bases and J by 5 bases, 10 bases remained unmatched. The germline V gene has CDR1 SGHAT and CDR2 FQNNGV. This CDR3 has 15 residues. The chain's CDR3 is CASSLGTGTQDEQYF. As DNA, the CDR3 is TGTGCCAGCAGCCTAGGGACAGGGACCCAGGACGAGCAGTACTTC.

DNA of the CDR3: TGTGCCTGGAGTGAGCATAGCAATCAGCCCCAGCATTTT. It specifies CAWSEHSNQPQHF. The rearrangement uses TRBV30 and TRBJ1-5; D call uncertain. Germline CDR1 is GTSNPN and CDR2 is SVGIG (reference sequence). This CDR3 is built from 13 residues. Trimming left V 1 base short and J 0 bases short, with 4 bases between.

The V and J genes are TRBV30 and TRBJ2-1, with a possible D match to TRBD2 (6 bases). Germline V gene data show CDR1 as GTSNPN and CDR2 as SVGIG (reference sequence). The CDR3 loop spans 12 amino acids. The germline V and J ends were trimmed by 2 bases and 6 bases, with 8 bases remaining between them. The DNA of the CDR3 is TGTGCCTGGAGTCAGGGAGGCAATGAGCAGTTCTTC. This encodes CAWSQGGNEQFF.

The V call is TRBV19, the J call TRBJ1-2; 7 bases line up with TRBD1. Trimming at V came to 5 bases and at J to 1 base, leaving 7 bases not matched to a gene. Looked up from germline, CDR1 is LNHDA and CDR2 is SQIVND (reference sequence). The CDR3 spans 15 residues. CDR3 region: CASSPGTEFNYGYTF. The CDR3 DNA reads TGTGCCAGTAGTCCCGGGACAGAATTTAACTATGGCTACACCTTC. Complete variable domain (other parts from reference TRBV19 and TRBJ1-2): DGGITQSPKYLFRKEGQNVTLSCEQNLNHDAMYWYRQDPGQGLRLIYYSQIVNDFQKGDIAEGYSVSREKKESFPLTVTSAQKNPTAFYLCASSPGTEFNYGYTFGSGTRLTVV.

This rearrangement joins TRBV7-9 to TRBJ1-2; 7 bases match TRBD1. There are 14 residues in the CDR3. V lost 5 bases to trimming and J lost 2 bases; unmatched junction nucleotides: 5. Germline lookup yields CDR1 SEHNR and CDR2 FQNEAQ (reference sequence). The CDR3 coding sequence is TGTGCCAGCAGCGAGCAGGGACAGAACTATGGCTACACCTTC. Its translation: CASSEQGQNYGYTF. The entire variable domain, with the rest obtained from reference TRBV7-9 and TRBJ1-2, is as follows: DTGVSQNPRHKITKRGQNVTFRCDPISEHNRLYWYRQTLGQGPEFLTYFQNEAQLEKSRLLSDRFSAERPKGSFSTLEIQRTEQGDSAMYLCASSEQGQNYGYTFGSGTRLTVV.

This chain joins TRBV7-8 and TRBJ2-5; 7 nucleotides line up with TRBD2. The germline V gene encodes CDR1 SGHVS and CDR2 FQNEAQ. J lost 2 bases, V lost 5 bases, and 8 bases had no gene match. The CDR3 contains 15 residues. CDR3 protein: CASSNREGIQETQYF. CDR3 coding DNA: TGTGCCAGCAGCAATAGGGAGGGGATACAAGAGACCCAGTACTTC.

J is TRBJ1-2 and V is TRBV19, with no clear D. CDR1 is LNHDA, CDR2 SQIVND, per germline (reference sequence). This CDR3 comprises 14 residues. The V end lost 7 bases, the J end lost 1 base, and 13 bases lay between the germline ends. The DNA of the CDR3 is TGTGCCAGTAAGGTGACCGGGATTAACTATGGCTACACCTTC. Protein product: CASKVTGINYGYTF.

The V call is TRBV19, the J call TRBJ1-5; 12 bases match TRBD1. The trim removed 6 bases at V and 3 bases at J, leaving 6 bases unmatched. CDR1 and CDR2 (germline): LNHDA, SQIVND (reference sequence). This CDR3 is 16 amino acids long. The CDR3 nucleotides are TGTGCCAGTAGCACACCGGGACAGGGGGCCAATCAGCCCCAGCATTTT. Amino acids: CASSTPGQGANQPQHF.

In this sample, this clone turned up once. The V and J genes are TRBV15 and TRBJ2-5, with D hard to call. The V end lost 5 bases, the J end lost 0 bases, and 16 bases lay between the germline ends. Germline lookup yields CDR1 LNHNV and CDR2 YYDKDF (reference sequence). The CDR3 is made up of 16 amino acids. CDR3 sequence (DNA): TGTGCCACCAGCGAGTCGATGGGCCAGTACCAAGAGACCCAGTACTTC. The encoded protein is CATSESMGQYQETQYF.

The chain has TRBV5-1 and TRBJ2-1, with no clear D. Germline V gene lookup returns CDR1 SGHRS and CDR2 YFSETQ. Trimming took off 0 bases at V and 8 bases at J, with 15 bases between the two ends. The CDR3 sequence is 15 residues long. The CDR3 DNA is TGCGCCAGCAGCTTGGGACTCAATATTTTCGATGAGCAGTTCTTC. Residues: CASSLGLNIFDEQFF.

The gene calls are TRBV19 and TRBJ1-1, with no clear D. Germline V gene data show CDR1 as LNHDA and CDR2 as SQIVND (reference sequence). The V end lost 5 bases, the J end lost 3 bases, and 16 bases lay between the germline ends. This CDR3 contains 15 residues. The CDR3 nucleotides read TGTGCCAGTAGTCTCGGGAACCGACGGTACACTGAAGCTTTCTTT. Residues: CASSLGNRRYTEAFF.

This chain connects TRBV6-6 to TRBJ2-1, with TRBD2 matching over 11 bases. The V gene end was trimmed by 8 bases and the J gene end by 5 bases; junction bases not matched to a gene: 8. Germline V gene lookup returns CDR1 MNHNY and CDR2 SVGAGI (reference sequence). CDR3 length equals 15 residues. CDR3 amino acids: CASVDSGGADNEQFF. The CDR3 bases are TGTGCCAGCGTTGATAGCGGGGGGGCGGACAATGAGCAGTTCTTC.

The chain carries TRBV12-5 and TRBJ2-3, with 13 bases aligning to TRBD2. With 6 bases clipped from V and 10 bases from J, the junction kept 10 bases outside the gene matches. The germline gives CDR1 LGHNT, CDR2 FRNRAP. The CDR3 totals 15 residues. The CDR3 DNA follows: TGTGCTAGTGGGATGACTAGCGGGGGGTTGGTTGCGCAGTATTTT. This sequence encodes CASGMTSGGLVAQYF.

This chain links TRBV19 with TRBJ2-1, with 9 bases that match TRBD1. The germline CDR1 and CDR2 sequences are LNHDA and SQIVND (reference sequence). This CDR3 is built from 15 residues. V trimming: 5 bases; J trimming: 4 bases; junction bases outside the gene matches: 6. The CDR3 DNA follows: TGTGCCAGTAGTTCCGGGACAGGGACTTACAATGAGCAGTTCTTC. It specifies CASSSGTGTYNEQFF.

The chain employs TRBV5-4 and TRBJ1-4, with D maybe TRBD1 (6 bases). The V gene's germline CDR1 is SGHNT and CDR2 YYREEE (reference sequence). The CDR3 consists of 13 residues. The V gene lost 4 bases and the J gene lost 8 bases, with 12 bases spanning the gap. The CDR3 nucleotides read TGTGCCAGCAGCGGGGGACAAAGCGAAAAACTGTTTTTT. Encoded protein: CASSGGQSEKLFF.

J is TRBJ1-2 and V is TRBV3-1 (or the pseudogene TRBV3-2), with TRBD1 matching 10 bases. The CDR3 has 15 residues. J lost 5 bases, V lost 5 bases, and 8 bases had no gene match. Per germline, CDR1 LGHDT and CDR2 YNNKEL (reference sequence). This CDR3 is CASSVRDRGPYGYTF. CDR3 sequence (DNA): TGTGCCAGCAGCGTCCGGGACAGGGGTCCGTATGGCTACACCTTC.

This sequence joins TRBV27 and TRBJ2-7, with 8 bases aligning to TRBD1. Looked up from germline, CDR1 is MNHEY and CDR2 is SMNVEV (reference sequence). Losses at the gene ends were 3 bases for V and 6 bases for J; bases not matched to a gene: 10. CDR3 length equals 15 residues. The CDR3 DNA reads TGTGCCAGCAGTTTCCCCGGGACAGGTAGTAGCGAGCAGTACTTC. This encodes CASSFPGTGSSEQYF.

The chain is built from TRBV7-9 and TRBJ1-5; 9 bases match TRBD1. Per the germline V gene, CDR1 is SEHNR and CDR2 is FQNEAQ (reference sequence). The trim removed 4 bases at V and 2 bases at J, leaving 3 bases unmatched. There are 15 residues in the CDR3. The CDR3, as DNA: TGTGCCAGCAGCTCGGGACAGGGAGGCAATCAGCCCCAGCATTTT. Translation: CASSSGQGGNQPQHF.

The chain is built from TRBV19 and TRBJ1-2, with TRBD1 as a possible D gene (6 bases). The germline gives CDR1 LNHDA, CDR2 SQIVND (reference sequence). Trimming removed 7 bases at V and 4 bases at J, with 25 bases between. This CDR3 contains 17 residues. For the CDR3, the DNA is TGTGCCAGTACCGATGTGGTCCGGGACACCTTCGTCTATGGCTACACCTTC. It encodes CASTDVVRDTFVYGYTF.